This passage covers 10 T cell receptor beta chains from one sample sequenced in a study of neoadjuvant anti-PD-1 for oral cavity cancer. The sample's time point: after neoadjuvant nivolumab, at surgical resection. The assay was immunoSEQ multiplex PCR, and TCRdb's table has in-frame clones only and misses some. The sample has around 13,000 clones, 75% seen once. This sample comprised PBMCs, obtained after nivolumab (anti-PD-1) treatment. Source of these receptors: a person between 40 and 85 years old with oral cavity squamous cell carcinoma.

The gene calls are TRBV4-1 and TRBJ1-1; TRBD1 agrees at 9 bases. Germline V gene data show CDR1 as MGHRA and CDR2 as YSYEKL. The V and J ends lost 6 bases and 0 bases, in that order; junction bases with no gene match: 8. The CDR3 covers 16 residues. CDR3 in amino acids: CASRGQGLSLNTEAFF. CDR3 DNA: TGCGCCAGCAGGGGACAGGGATTGTCCCTGAACACTGAAGCTTTCTTT.

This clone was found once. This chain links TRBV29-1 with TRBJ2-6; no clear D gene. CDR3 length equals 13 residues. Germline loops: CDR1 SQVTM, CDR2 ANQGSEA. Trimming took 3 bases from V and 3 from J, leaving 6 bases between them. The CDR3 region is CSVDKDGANVLTF. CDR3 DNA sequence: TGCAGCGTTGATAAGGATGGGGCCAACGTCCTGACTTTC.

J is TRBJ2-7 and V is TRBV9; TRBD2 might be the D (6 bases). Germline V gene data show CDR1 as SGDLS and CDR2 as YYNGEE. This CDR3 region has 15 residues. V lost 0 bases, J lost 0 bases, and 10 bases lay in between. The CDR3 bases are TGTGCCAGCAGCGTAGCCGGGAGTGGCTCCTACGAGCAGTACTTC. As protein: CASSVAGSGSYEQYF.

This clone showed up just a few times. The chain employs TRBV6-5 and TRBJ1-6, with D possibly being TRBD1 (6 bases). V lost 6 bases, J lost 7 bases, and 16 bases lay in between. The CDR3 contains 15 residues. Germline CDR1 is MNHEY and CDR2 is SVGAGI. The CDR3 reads CASREQGLRNSPLHF. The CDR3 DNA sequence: TGTGCCAGCAGGGAACAGGGACTTCGCAATTCACCCCTCCACTTT.

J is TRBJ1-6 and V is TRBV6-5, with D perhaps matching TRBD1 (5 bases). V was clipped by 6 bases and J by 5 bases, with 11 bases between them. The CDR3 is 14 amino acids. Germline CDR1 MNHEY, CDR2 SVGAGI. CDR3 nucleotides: TGTGCCAGCAGGCCCGGACAAGATAATTCACCCCTCCACTTT. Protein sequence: CASRPGQDNSPLHF.

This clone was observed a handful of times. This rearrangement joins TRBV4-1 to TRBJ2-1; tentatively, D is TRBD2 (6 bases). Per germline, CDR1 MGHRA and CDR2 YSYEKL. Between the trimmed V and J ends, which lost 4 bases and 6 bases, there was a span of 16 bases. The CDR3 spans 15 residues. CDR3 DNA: TGCGCCAGCAGCCCTCGGGGACTTAATCTCAATGAGCAGTTCTTC. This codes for CASSPRGLNLNEQFF.

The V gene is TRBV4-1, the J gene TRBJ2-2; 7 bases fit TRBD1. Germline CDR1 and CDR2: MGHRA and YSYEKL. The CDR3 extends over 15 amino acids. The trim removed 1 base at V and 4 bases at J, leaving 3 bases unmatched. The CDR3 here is CASSQAYRGTGELFF. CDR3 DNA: TGCGCCAGCAGCCAAGCCTACAGGGGCACCGGGGAGCTGTTTTTT.

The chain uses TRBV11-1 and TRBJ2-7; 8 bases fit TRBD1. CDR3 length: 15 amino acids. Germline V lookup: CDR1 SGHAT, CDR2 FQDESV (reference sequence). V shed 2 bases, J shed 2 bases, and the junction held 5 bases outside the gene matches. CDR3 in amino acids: CASSLMTGATYEQYF. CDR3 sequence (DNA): TGTGCCAGCAGCTTAATGACAGGGGCTACCTACGAGCAGTACTTC. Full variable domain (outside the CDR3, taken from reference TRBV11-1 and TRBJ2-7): EAEVAQSPRYKITEKSQAVAFWCDPISGHATLYWYRQILGQGPELLVQFQDESVVDDSQLPKDRFSAERLKGVDSTLKIQPAELGDSAMYLCASSLMTGATYEQYFGPGTRLTVT.

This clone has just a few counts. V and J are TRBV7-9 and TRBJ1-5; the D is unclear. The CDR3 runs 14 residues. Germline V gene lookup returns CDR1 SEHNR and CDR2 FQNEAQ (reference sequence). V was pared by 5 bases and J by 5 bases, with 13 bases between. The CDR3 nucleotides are TGTGCCAGCAGCGTGGGTCGAGGCCATCAGCCCCAGCATTTT. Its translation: CASSVGRGHQPQHF.

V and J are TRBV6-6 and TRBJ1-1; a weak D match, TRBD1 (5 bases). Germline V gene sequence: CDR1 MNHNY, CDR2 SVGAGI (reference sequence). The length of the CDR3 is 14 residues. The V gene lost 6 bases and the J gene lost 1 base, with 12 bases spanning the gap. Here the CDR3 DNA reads TGTGCCAGCAGAGGTCCGGGGGGGAACACTGAAGCTTTCTTT. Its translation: CASRGPGGNTEAFF.